Listed below are T cell receptor beta chains from one sample, sequenced in a study of PD-1 blockade in classical Hodgkin lymphoma. Produced via immunoSEQ multiplex PCR; TCRdb's table is partial and in-frame only. The profile shows about 39,000 clones, 88% of them singletons. The sample here was peripheral blood mononuclear cells (PBMCs), taken at baseline. The receptors were sampled from a human donor with classical Hodgkin lymphoma. Each CDR3 is given with its conserved first and last residue. The D gene is left open where the match is weak. Only some rows state a clone size, as once, few, many or a class for expanded clones.

d_call: NA
j_call: TRBJ2-7
v_call: TRBV6-4
clone_size: once
cdr3_aa: CASSDSDIHYEQYF
cdr3_nt: TGTGCCAGCAGTGACTCGGACATACACTACGAGCAGTACTTC

d_call: TRBD1
j_call: TRBJ2-7
v_call: TRBV6-1
clone_size: NA
cdr3_aa: CAISGTGLHEQYF
cdr3_nt: TGTGCCATCTCCGGGACAGGGTTACACGAGCAGTACTTC

d_call: NA
j_call: TRBJ2-5
v_call: TRBV15
clone_size: NA
cdr3_aa: CATSRDPGETQYF
cdr3_nt: TGTGCCACCAGCAGAGATCCAGGGGAGACCCAGTACTTC

d_call: TRBD2
j_call: TRBJ2-7
v_call: TRBV9
clone_size: NA
cdr3_aa: CASSVGTSGGTGYEQYF
cdr3_nt: TGTGCCAGCAGCGTAGGGACTAGCGGGGGAACGGGCTACGAGCAGTACTTC

d_call: TRBD1
j_call: TRBJ2-7
v_call: TRBV9
clone_size: once
cdr3_aa: CASSVGQGVGEQYF
cdr3_nt: TGTGCCAGCAGCGTCGGACAGGGGGTGGGCGAGCAGTACTTC

d_call: TRBD1
j_call: TRBJ2-7
v_call: TRBV7-6
clone_size: NA
cdr3_aa: CASSLNRGQSYEQYF
cdr3_nt: TGTGCCAGCAGCTTGAACAGGGGGCAATCCTACGAGCAGTACTTC

d_call: NA
j_call: TRBJ2-7
v_call: TRBV28
clone_size: NA
cdr3_aa: CASRPLVGDYEQYF
cdr3_nt: TGTGCCAGCAGACCCCTAGTGGGCGACTACGAGCAGTACTTC

d_call: TRBD2
j_call: TRBJ2-3
v_call: TRBV19
clone_size: few
cdr3_aa: CASSIWRLAETDTQYF
cdr3_nt: TGTGCCAGTAGTATCTGGCGACTAGCGGAGACAGATACGCAGTATTTT

d_call: TRBD1
j_call: TRBJ2-7
v_call: TRBV7-3
clone_size: NA
cdr3_aa: CASSPSGQGTYEQYF
cdr3_nt: TGTGCCAGCAGCCCGTCTGGACAGGGAACCTACGAGCAGTACTTC

d_call: NA
j_call: TRBJ2-3
v_call: TRBV27
clone_size: NA
cdr3_aa: CASSLRGTDTQYF
cdr3_nt: TGTGCCAGCAGTTTAAGGGGGACAGATACGCAGTATTTT

d_call: TRBD2
j_call: TRBJ2-5
v_call: TRBV5-1
clone_size: NA
cdr3_aa: CASSSLTSGEETQYF
cdr3_nt: TGCGCCAGCAGCTCGCTAACTAGCGGGGAAGAGACCCAGTACTTC

d_call: TRBD1
j_call: TRBJ1-5
v_call: TRBV27
clone_size: NA
cdr3_aa: CASSSLPGQGHQPQHF
cdr3_nt: TGTGCCAGCAGTTCACTACCGGGACAGGGCCATCAGCCCCAGCATTTT

d_call: NA
j_call: TRBJ2-2
v_call: TRBV19
clone_size: NA
cdr3_aa: CASSASGGTGELFF
cdr3_nt: TGTGCCAGTAGCGCCTCTGGTGGCACCGGGGAGCTGTTTTTT

d_call: TRBD1
j_call: TRBJ1-5
v_call: TRBV19
clone_size: once
cdr3_aa: CASSISEGTGVRNQPQHF
cdr3_nt: TGTGCCAGTAGTATCTCTGAAGGGACAGGGGTCCGCAATCAGCCCCAGCATTTT

d_call: NA
j_call: TRBJ1-3
v_call: TRBV7-2
clone_size: NA
cdr3_aa: CASSSERNTIYF
cdr3_nt: TGTGCCAGCAGCTCCGAGAGAAACACCATATATTTT

d_call: NA
j_call: TRBJ2-7
v_call: TRBV21-1
clone_size: NA
cdr3_aa: CARNQVLQYF
cdr3_nt: TGTGCCAGGAATCAGGTGTTACAGTACTTC

d_call: NA
j_call: TRBJ2-1
v_call: TRBV9
clone_size: NA
cdr3_aa: CASSDRDNEQFF
cdr3_nt: TGTGCCAGCAGCGACAGGGACAATGAGCAGTTCTTC

d_call: NA
j_call: TRBJ1-1
v_call: TRBV7-3
clone_size: NA
cdr3_aa: CASSLDGALNTEAFF
cdr3_nt: TGTGCCAGCAGCCTCGATGGGGCCCTGAACACTGAAGCTTTCTTT

d_call: NA
j_call: TRBJ2-2
v_call: TRBV9
clone_size: once
cdr3_aa: CASSVDLATGELFF
cdr3_nt: TGTGCCAGCAGCGTAGACCTGGCCACCGGGGAGCTGTTTTTT

d_call: TRBD1
j_call: TRBJ1-1
v_call: TRBV5-1
clone_size: few
cdr3_aa: CATAQRRGREAFF
cdr3_nt: TGCGCCACGGCCCAGAGGAGGGGGCGAGAAGCTTTCTTT

d_call: NA
j_call: TRBJ1-3
v_call: TRBV19
clone_size: few
cdr3_aa: CAGGSGNTIYF
cdr3_nt: TGTGCCGGGGGATCTGGAAACACCATATATTTT

d_call: NA
j_call: TRBJ2-3
v_call: TRBV5-6
clone_size: NA
cdr3_aa: CASSPARQGPDTQYF
cdr3_nt: TGTGCCAGCAGCCCCGCGCGGCAGGGGCCAGATACGCAGTATTTT

d_call: TRBD1
j_call: TRBJ2-4
v_call: TRBV29-1
clone_size: NA
cdr3_aa: CSVEGQGVGIQYF
cdr3_nt: TGCAGCGTTGAAGGACAGGGAGTGGGCATTCAGTACTTC

d_call: TRBD2
j_call: TRBJ2-1
v_call: TRBV6-6
clone_size: NA
cdr3_aa: CASSYSRLAGDGWFF
cdr3_nt: TGTGCCAGCAGTTACTCGCGGCTAGCGGGAGACGGGTGGTTCTTC

d_call: NA
j_call: TRBJ2-7
v_call: TRBV5-4
clone_size: NA
cdr3_aa: CASSFGDEQYF
cdr3_nt: TGTGCCAGCAGCTTCGGAGACGAGCAGTACTTC

d_call: NA
j_call: TRBJ2-5
v_call: TRBV7-3
clone_size: NA
cdr3_aa: CASSPLGLAGETQYF
cdr3_nt: TGTGCCAGCAGCCCCCTGGGGCTAGCTGGCGAGACCCAGTACTTC

d_call: TRBD1
j_call: TRBJ2-2
v_call: TRBV6-4
clone_size: NA
cdr3_aa: CASRPGQGAVGELFF
cdr3_nt: TGTGCCAGCAGACCGGGACAGGGGGCTGTCGGGGAGCTGTTTTTT

d_call: TRBD1
j_call: TRBJ1-2
v_call: TRBV6-1
clone_size: few
cdr3_aa: CASSEATGGYGYTF
cdr3_nt: TGTGCCAGCAGTGAAGCGACAGGGGGCTATGGCTACACCTTC

d_call: TRBD1
j_call: TRBJ2-7
v_call: TRBV7-9
clone_size: NA
cdr3_aa: CASSPRGTGGYEQYF
cdr3_nt: TGTGCCAGCAGCCCGAGAGGGACAGGGGGGTACGAGCAGTACTTC

d_call: NA
j_call: TRBJ2-3
v_call: TRBV7-2
clone_size: NA
cdr3_aa: CASSLLGSTDTQYF
cdr3_nt: TGTGCCAGCAGCTTACTGGGTAGCACAGATACGCAGTATTTT

d_call: NA
j_call: TRBJ2-7
v_call: TRBV7-9
clone_size: NA
cdr3_aa: CASSAWDSYYEQYF
cdr3_nt: TGTGCCAGCAGCGCCTGGGACTCCTACTACGAGCAGTACTTC

d_call: TRBD2
j_call: TRBJ2-3
v_call: TRBV18
clone_size: NA
cdr3_aa: CASSPRLASTDTQYF
cdr3_nt: TGTGCCAGCTCACCACGACTAGCAAGCACAGATACGCAGTATTTT

d_call: TRBD1
j_call: TRBJ1-2
v_call: TRBV4-1
clone_size: NA
cdr3_aa: CASSQGDRDYGYTF
cdr3_nt: TGCGCCAGCAGCCAAGGGGACAGGGACTATGGCTACACCTTC

d_call: NA
j_call: TRBJ1-4
v_call: TRBV19
clone_size: NA
cdr3_aa: CASRIHSGTNEKLFF
cdr3_nt: TGTGCCAGTAGAATACACAGTGGCACTAATGAAAAACTGTTTTTT

d_call: TRBD2
j_call: TRBJ2-7
v_call: TRBV27
clone_size: NA
cdr3_aa: CASRRLAGVSEQYF
cdr3_nt: TGTGCCAGCAGGAGACTAGCGGGGGTGAGCGAGCAGTACTTC

d_call: NA
j_call: TRBJ1-3
v_call: TRBV11-2
clone_size: NA
cdr3_aa: CASSLDANGLGNTIYF
cdr3_nt: TGTGCCAGCAGCTTAGATGCAAACGGACTTGGAAACACCATATATTTT